Given below is one TCR beta chain in context. Its antigen is not known. The data were taken from a study of PD-L1 blockade in urothelial cancer. The wider study: Patients took up atezolizumab in about 2014 at 1,200 mg intravenously every 3 weeks. Twenty-five of 29 patients were men who had bladder-origin urothelial cancer. The study, taken as a whole, reports: Patients who had durable benefit saw their tumor-associated blood clones expand more at 3 weeks.

Urothelial carcinoma, locally advanced or metastatic, affected the patients. Clones were sequenced by immunoSEQ multiplex PCR, and TCRdb holds only the in-frame ones, with some missing. The sample includes about 43,000 clones, around 90% of them seen just once. This TCR came from a woman between 55 and 75 years old with urothelial cancer. This material consisted of PBMCs, taken around atezolizumab (anti-PD-L1) treatment.

CDR3 DNA sequence: TGTGCCAGCAGCTTAGGCCAGGGGATTCACACTGAAGCTTTCTTT. Encoded protein: CASSLGQGIHTEAFF. This sequence joins TRBV7-8 and TRBJ1-1; a weak D match, TRBD1 (6 bases). V was trimmed by 1 base and J by 3 bases, leaving 12 bases between them. The CDR3 spans 15 residues. In germline, CDR1 is SGHVS, CDR2 FQNEAQ.